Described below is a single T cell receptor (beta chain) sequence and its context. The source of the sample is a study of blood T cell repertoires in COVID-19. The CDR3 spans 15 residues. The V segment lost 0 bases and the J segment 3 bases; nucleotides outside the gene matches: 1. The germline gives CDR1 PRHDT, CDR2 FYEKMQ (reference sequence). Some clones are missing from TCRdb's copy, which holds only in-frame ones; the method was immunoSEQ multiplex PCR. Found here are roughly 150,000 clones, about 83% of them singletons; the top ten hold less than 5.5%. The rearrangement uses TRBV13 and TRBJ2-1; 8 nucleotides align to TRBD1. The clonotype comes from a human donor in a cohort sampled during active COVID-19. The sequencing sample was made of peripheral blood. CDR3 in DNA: TGTGCCAGCAGCTTAGGCGGACAGGGCTACAATGAGCAGTTCTTC. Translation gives CASSLGGQGYNEQFF.